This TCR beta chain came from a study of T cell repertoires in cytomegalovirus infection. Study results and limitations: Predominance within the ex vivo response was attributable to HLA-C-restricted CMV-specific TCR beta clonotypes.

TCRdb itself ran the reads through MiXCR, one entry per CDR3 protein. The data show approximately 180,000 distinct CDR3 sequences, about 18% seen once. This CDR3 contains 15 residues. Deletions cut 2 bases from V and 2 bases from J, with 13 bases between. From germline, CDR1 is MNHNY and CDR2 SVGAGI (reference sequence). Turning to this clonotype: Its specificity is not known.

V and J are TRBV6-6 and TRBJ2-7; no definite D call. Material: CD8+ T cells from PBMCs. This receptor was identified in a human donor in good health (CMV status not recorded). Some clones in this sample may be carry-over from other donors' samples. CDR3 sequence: CASSYGVLATYEQYF. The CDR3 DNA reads TGTGCCAGCAGTTACGGGGTTCTTGCCACCTACGAGCAGTACTTC.